The 28 T cell receptor beta chains below were found in one sample sequenced in a study of shared clonotypes between healthy human individuals (dated by TCRdb to about 2020). The method was the immunoSEQ multiplex PCR assay. This is the immuneACCESS table as TCRdb keeps it, with only in-frame sequences that have V and J called. A part of the clones is gone; compared with another copy, unresolved V genes explain less than half, and the rest is unexplained. The table for this sample lists roughly 1.5 million clones; 95% to 99% of them were counted only once. The ten largest clones capture about 0.42% of the sample. The sample was naive CD4+ T cells sorted from blood. The cell subset or site label for this specimen denotes: CD45RA+ positively selected. Source of these receptors: a man in his thirties or forties in good health.

The genes are TRBV9 and TRBJ2-7, with D unclear. This CDR3 region has 15 residues. Germline CDR1 reads SGDLS; CDR2 reads YYNGEE. Trimming pared 4 bases from V and 6 bases from J, leaving 20 bases between. The CDR3 loop is CASSPIPLVGSEQYF. The DNA of the CDR3 is TGTGCCAGCAGCCCCATCCCCCTCGTTGGGTCCGAGCAGTACTTC.

The gene calls are TRBV11-2 and TRBJ1-2; 7 bases align to TRBD1. Trimming took 0 bases from V and 3 from J; bases not matched to a gene: 7. CDR1 is SGHAT and CDR2 is FQNNGV in the germline V gene. The CDR3 loop spans 16 amino acids. DNA of the CDR3: TGTGCCAGCAGCTTAGACAAGGGACAGAAGTACTATGGCTACACCTTC. Residues: CASSLDKGQKYYGYTF.

The chain recombines TRBV6-1 with TRBJ2-1; the match to TRBD1 covers 8 bases. CDR3 length: 13 residues. Germline assignment: CDR1 MNHNS and CDR2 SASEGT. The V and J ends lost 1 base and 14 bases, in that order; junction bases with no gene match: 7. The CDR3 here is CASSEVATGQEFF. In DNA, the CDR3 is TGTGCCAGCAGTGAAGTCGCGACGGGACAGGAGTTCTTC.

This chain links TRBV7-8 with TRBJ2-3; D gene unclear. V lost 3 bases and J lost 3, with 13 bases in between. CDR1 is SGHVS and CDR2 is FQNEAQ in the germline V gene. The CDR3 spans 15 residues. The CDR3 spells CASSFDGKLTDTQYF. CDR3 in DNA: TGTGCCAGCAGCTTTGACGGTAAACTTACAGATACGCAGTATTTT.

The chain joins TRBV5-4 to TRBJ2-3; TRBD2 agrees at 11 bases. Trimming took 4 bases from V and 2 from J; bases not matched to a gene: 3. CDR3 size: 15 residues. CDR1 SGHNT and CDR2 YYREEE come from the germline V gene (reference sequence). Written as DNA, the CDR3 is TGTGCCAGCAGCACGGGACTAGCGGCCACAGATACGCAGTATTTT. Translating it yields CASSTGLAATDTQYF.

The chain links TRBV5-1 to TRBJ2-3, with D possibly being TRBD2 (6 bases). Germline CDR1 reads SGHRS; CDR2 reads YFSETQ. CDR3 length equals 17 residues. Between the trimmed V and J ends, which lost 1 base and 4 bases, there was a span of 19 bases. The CDR3 nucleotides read TGCGCCAGCAGCTTGCCTCTGGCGGGATTGTTTCCAGATACGCAGTATTTT. This codes for CASSLPLAGLFPDTQYF. The full variable domain, completed using reference TRBV5-1 and TRBJ2-3, is KAGVTQTPRYLIKTRGQQVTLSCSPISGHRSVSWYQQTPGQGLQFLFEYFSETQRNKGNFPGRFSGRQFSNSRSEMNVSTLELGDSALYLCASSLPLAGLFPDTQYFGPGTRLTVL.

The chain has TRBV6-6 and TRBJ1-2; the match to TRBD1 covers 9 bases. This CDR3 has 14 amino acids. Trimming removed 6 bases from V and 4 bases from J; junction bases left unmatched: 6. Per germline, CDR1 MNHNY and CDR2 SVGAGI (reference sequence). CDR3 sequence (DNA): TGTGCCAGCAGATTGACAGGGGGGCCCTATGGCTACACCTTC. Protein sequence: CASRLTGGPYGYTF.

The chain uses TRBV27 and TRBJ2-2; 8 bases match TRBD2. Germline-derived CDR1 and CDR2 are MNHEY and SMNVEV (reference sequence). J lost 0 bases, V lost 7 bases, and 7 bases had no gene match. The CDR3 extends over 16 amino acids. CDR3 protein: CASTLRGLANTGELFF. CDR3 DNA sequence: TGTGCCAGCACCCTCAGGGGACTAGCGAACACCGGGGAGCTGTTTTTT.

The chain joins TRBV7-9 to TRBJ2-3; no clear D gene. The V gene lost 3 bases and the J gene lost 4 bases, with 14 bases spanning the gap. This CDR3 contains 15 residues. From germline, CDR1 is SEHNR and CDR2 FQNEAQ (reference sequence). The CDR3 region has the DNA TGTGCCAGCAGCTTTTCAGGCAGCCGCTCAGATACGCAGTATTTT. The encoded protein is CASSFSGSRSDTQYF.

CDR3 sequence reads: CASSFVGAYGSYNEQFF. In nucleotides, the CDR3 is TGTGCCAGCAGCTTTGTGGGGGCGTATGGCTCCTACAATGAGCAGTTCTTC. V usage is TRBV11-2 and J usage is TRBJ2-1; perhaps TRBD1 as D (6 bases). Trimming took off 3 bases at V and 0 bases at J, with 15 bases between the two ends. This CDR3 spans 17 amino acids. Germline V gene sequence: CDR1 SGHAT, CDR2 FQNNGV. The full variable domain, rest sourced from reference TRBV11-2 and TRBJ2-1, is EAGVAQSPRYKIIEKRQSVAFWCNPISGHATLYWYQQILGQGPKLLIQFQNNGVVDDSQLPKDRFSAERLKGVDSTLKIQPAKLEDSAVYLCASSFVGAYGSYNEQFFGPGTRLTVL.

J is TRBJ1-1 and V is TRBV5-1; 9 bases map to TRBD1. With 4 bases clipped from V and 2 bases from J, the junction kept 6 bases outside the gene matches. CDR3 length: 15 residues. Looked up from germline, CDR1 is SGHRS and CDR2 is YFSETQ. CDR3 in DNA: TGCGCCAGCAGCACCTGGGGACAGGGCAACACTGAAGCTTTCTTT. Protein product: CASSTWGQGNTEAFF.

In its sample, this clone was seen once. The genes are TRBV7-9 and TRBJ2-7; 9 nucleotides line up with TRBD1. The V segment lost 6 bases and the J segment 5 bases; nucleotides outside the gene matches: 14. The length of the CDR3 is 16 residues. Germline CDR1 SEHNR, CDR2 FQNEAQ (reference sequence). In DNA, the CDR3 is TGTGCCAGCAGTTTTATATCCGGGACAGGGTTGAACGAGCAGTACTTC. Translating gives CASSFISGTGLNEQYF.

The chain carries TRBV10-1 and TRBJ2-7; 11 bases agree with TRBD1. The CDR3 runs to 18 residues. V was clipped by 0 bases and J by 2 bases; unmatched bases: 9. Germline values: CDR1 WNHNN, CDR2 SYGVQD (reference sequence). This CDR3 is CASSESKYGQGAPYEQYF. CDR3 in DNA: TGCGCCAGCAGTGAGTCCAAGTATGGACAGGGGGCTCCCTACGAGCAGTACTTC.

Turning to this clone: This same CDR3 is encoded by further DNA sequences in the sample. The chain recombines TRBV14 with TRBJ1-2; D call uncertain. There are 13 residues in the CDR3. CDR1 SGHDN and CDR2 FVKESK come from the germline V gene. The V and J ends lost 0 bases and 4 bases respectively, with 6 bases between them. CDR3 nucleotide sequence: TGTGCCAGCAGCCAAGACCGTACCTATGGCTACACCTTC. It codes for CASSQDRTYGYTF.

The chain recombines TRBV6-1 with TRBJ1-2; D ambiguous. Trimming removed 0 bases at V and 4 bases at J, with 6 bases between. The CDR3 loop spans 13 amino acids. Germline CDR1 reads MNHNS; CDR2 reads SASEGT. Here the CDR3 DNA reads TGTGCCAGCAGTGAAGCGGCAGGCTATGGCTACACCTTC. Translated: CASSEAAGYGYTF.

J is TRBJ1-1 and V is TRBV10-3; TRBD1 is a possible D gene (6 bases). CDR3 length: 12 amino acids. Germline values: CDR1 ENHRY, CDR2 SYGVKD. V was clipped by 2 bases and J by 11 bases, with 12 bases between them. The CDR3 is CAISENRVWAFF. In DNA, the CDR3 is TGTGCCATCAGTGAGAACAGGGTGTGGGCTTTCTTT.

This chain uses TRBV7-8 with TRBJ1-4; 9 nucleotides line up with TRBD1. V shed 5 bases and J 6 bases; nucleotides not matched to a gene: 7. Germline values: CDR1 SGHVS, CDR2 FQNEAQ. The CDR3 sequence is 15 residues long. This CDR3 reads CASSNRGRVDEKLFF. The CDR3 DNA reads TGTGCCAGCAGCAACAGGGGGCGCGTTGATGAAAAACTGTTTTTT.

This sequence joins TRBV11-2 and TRBJ2-7, with D perhaps matching TRBD1 (5 bases). V was shortened by 3 bases and J by 3 bases, with 6 bases between the two germline ends. Germline V lookup: CDR1 SGHAT, CDR2 FQNNGV. The CDR3 spans 12 residues. The chain's CDR3 is CASSFRDYEQYF. The CDR3 region has the DNA TGTGCCAGCAGCTTCAGGGACTACGAGCAGTACTTC.

The chain carries TRBV5-4 and TRBJ2-3, with unresolved D. The CDR3 runs to 13 residues. CDR1 SGHNT and CDR2 YYREEE come from the germline V gene (reference sequence). V lost 4 bases, J lost 0 bases, and 6 bases lay in between. CDR3 sequence (DNA): TGTGCCAGCAGCCTGTGGAGCACAGATACGCAGTATTTT. This codes for CASSLWSTDTQYF.

The chain is built from TRBV28 and TRBJ2-6; D uncertain. Trimming took 6 bases from V and 0 from J, leaving 9 bases between them. CDR1 and CDR2 from the germline V gene are MDHEN and SYDVKM. The CDR3 has 15 amino acids. CDR3 nucleotide sequence: TGTGCCAGCAGATCTCGGAGCTCTGGGGCCAACGTCCTGACTTTC. It translates to CASRSRSSGANVLTF.

The chain couples TRBV5-4 to TRBJ1-1; D uncertain. The CDR3 covers 14 residues. The V gene's germline CDR1 is SGHNT and CDR2 YYREEE (reference sequence). Trimming removed 4 bases at V and 1 base at J, with 11 bases between. CDR3 in amino acids: CASSGPGSNTEAFF. In nucleotides, the CDR3 is TGTGCCAGCAGCGGGCCCGGGTCGAACACTGAAGCTTTCTTT.

The genes are TRBV25-1 and TRBJ1-1; 8 bases align to TRBD1. The length of the CDR3 is 15 residues. The V gene end was trimmed by 7 bases and the J gene end by 3 bases; junction bases not matched to a gene: 10. Germline values: CDR1 MGHDK, CDR2 SYGVNS. CDR3 DNA: TGTGCCAGCACTCCCCGGACAGGGCGGTACACTGAAGCTTTCTTT. As protein: CASTPRTGRYTEAFF.

V usage is TRBV9 and J usage is TRBJ2-1, with 7 bases aligning to TRBD1. There are 15 residues in the CDR3. Germline CDR1 and CDR2: SGDLS and YYNGEE. Trimming at V came to 5 bases and at J to 4 bases, leaving 9 bases not matched to a gene. For the CDR3, the DNA is TGTGCCAGCAGTGGGGTTGGGGACAGATACAATGAGCAGTTCTTC. Translation: CASSGVGDRYNEQFF.

The rearrangement links TRBV5-1 to TRBJ2-6; 10 bases line up with TRBD2. The CDR3 loop spans 18 amino acids. Germline-derived CDR1 and CDR2 are SGHRS and YFSETQ. Germline trimming cut 1 base from V and 1 base from J; bases unmatched to any gene: 5. CDR3 protein: CASSLRTSGTSGANVLTF. The CDR3, as DNA: TGCGCCAGCAGCTTGAGGACTAGCGGAACATCTGGGGCCAACGTCCTGACTTTC.

J is TRBJ1-5 and V is TRBV2; 12 bases are shared with TRBD1. The CDR3 totals 17 residues. Germline V gene sequence: CDR1 SNHLY, CDR2 FYNNEI. Unmatched junction bases numbered 6, after V lost 0 bases and J lost 6 bases. This CDR3 reads CASSEAQGQGASQPQHF. The CDR3 bases are TGTGCCAGCAGTGAAGCTCAGGGACAGGGGGCTAGTCAGCCCCAGCATTTT.

The chain employs TRBV5-4 and TRBJ2-3, with 8 bases that match TRBD1. Germline V lookup: CDR1 SGHNT, CDR2 YYREEE (reference sequence). The CDR3 has 16 amino acids. Trimming at V came to 4 bases and at J to 4 bases, leaving 11 bases not matched to a gene. DNA for the CDR3: TGTGCCAGCAGCCCGCGGCAGGGGGCATTAGCAGATACGCAGTATTTT. Its protein is CASSPRQGALADTQYF.

V usage is TRBV27 and J usage is TRBJ2-6; perhaps TRBD1 as D (6 bases). Per the germline V gene, CDR1 is MNHEY and CDR2 is SMNVEV (reference sequence). The CDR3 length is 15 residues. V was pared by 8 bases and J by 0 bases, with 11 bases between. The CDR3 DNA reads as TGTGCCAGCCCGGACAGAGACTCTGGGGCCAACGTCCTGACTTTC. Translation: CASPDRDSGANVLTF.

This chain uses TRBV5-6 with TRBJ1-5, with a weak D call TRBD1 (5 bases). The CDR3 runs 15 residues. Trimming cost V 7 bases and J 1 base, with 15 bases left between them. CDR1 is SGHDT and CDR2 is YYEEEE in the germline V gene. The CDR3 sequence: CASFPRQISNQPQHF. The CDR3 DNA reads TGTGCCAGCTTCCCTCGACAGATAAGCAATCAGCCCCAGCATTTT.